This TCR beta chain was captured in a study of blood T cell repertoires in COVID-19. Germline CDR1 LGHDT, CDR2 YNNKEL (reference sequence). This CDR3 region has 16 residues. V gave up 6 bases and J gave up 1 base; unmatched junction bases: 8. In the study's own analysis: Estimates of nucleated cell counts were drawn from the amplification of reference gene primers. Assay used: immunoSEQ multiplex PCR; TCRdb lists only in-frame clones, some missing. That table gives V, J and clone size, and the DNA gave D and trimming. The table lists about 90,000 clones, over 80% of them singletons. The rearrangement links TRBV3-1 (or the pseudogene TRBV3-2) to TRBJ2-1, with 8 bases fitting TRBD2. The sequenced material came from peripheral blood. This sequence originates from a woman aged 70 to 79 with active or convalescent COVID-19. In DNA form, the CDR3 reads TGTGCCAGCAGACCGAGCGGGGGATGGTCCTACAATGAGCAGTTCTTC. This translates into CASRPSGGWSYNEQFF.